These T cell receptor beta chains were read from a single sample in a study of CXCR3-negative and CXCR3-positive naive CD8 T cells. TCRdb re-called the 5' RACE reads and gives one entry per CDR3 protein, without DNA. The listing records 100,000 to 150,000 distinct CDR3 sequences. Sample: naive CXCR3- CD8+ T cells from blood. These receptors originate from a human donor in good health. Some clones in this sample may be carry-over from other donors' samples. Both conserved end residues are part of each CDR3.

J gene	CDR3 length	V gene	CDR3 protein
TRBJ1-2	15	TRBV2	CASSVTGGASDGYTF
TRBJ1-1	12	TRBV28	CATHRWSTEAFF
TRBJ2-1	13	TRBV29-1	CSAPDRGISEQFF
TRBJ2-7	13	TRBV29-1	CSVEKGGLYEQYF
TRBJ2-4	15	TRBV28	CASSQEGGAKNIQYF
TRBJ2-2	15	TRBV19	CASGTGGGNTGELFF
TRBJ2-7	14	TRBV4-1	CASSLRGSAYEQYF
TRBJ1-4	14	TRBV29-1	CSVEETGVNEKLFF
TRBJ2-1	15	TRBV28	CASSQAGGAGDEQFF
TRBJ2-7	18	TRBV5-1	CASSLAVTSGSFSYEQYF
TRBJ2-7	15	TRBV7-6	CASSSEPGTSYEQYF
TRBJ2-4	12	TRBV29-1	CSVETGENIQYF
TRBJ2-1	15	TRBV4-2	CASSQDQGGVDEQFF
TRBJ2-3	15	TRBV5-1	CASSFKPGGPDTQYF
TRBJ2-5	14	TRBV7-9	CASSSPTSVETQYF
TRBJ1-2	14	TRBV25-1	CASSTLEGYYGYTF
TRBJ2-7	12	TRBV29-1	CSAQANSYEQYF
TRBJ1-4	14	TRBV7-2	CASSRQATNEKLFF
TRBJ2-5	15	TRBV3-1	CASSQESAVQETQYF
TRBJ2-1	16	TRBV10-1	CASSESVTGYNNEQFF
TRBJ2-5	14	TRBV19	CASSIYGGRETQYF
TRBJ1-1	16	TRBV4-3	CASSQDREASYTEAFF
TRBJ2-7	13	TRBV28	CASTSGGSSEQYF
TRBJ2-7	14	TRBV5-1	CASSDDSSSYEQYF
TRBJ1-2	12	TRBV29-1	CSVEGEGWDYTF
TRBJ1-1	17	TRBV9	CASSVAVRPGLNTEAFF
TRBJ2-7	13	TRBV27	CASSLLSRKEQYF
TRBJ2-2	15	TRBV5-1	CASSRTGGSTGELFF
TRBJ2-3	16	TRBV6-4	CASSDLSGGNTDTQYF
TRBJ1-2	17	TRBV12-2	CASRYGDRGRSNYGYTF
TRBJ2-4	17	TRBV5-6	CASSLGTSGLAKNIQYF
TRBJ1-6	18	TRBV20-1	CSAHPGARRNSYNSPLHF
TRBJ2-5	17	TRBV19	CASSIDYGGGNQETQYF
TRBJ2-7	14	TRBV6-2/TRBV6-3	CASTTGQYGREQYF
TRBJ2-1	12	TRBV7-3	CASSLRSYEQFF
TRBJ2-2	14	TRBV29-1	CSVLTGGSTGELFF
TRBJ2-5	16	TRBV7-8	CASSLAWTPGGETQYF
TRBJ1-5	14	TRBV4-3	CASSQVEGNQPQHF
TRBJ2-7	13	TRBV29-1	CSVTRDDSYEQYF
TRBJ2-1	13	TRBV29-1	CSVRTSDYNEQFF
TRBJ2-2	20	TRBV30	CAWPWTSGGTNHANTGELFF